This entry lists 19 T cell receptor beta chains sequenced from one sample in a study of T-cell reconstitution after alpha-beta-depleted transplantation in children. The TCRbeta library incorporated unique molecular identifiers. TCRdb reprocessed the PCR reads via MiXCR and lists one record per CDR3 protein. The table lists fewer than 550,000 distinct CDR3 sequences, roughly a tenth of them singletons. Sequences were derived from PBMCs from the stem cell graft donor, sampled from the stem cell graft. These TCRs come from a human donor who donated a stem cell graft to a child with acute myeloid leukemia.

This clonotype was seen at least ten times. The genes are TRBV11-2 and TRBJ2-5; 9 bases line up with TRBD1. CDR3 length equals 14 residues. Germline trimming cut 3 bases from V and 5 bases from J; bases unmatched to any gene: 4. CDR1 SGHAT and CDR2 FQNNGV come from the germline V gene. The CDR3 spells CASSLGQGFETQYF. The CDR3, as DNA: TGTGCCAGCAGCTTGGGACAGGGTTTTGAGACCCAGTACTTC.

This clonotype was seen only a few times. This sequence joins TRBV12-3 or TRBV12-4 and TRBJ1-1; D might be TRBD1 (6 bases). This CDR3 contains 13 residues. Trimming left V 6 bases short and J 12 bases short, with 20 bases between. CDR3 in amino acids: CASRPPSGGETFF. The CDR3 nucleotides read TGTGCCAGCAGACCCCCCTCGGGGGGCGAAACTTTCTTT.

This clonotype was counted many times. The rearrangement links TRBV12-5 to TRBJ2-1; 11 positions match TRBD1. V was pared by 4 bases and J by 4 bases, with 3 bases of the junction left unmatched. The CDR3 consists of 15 residues. Germline assignment: CDR1 LGHNT and CDR2 FRNRAP. The CDR3 region is CASGSGQGAYNEQFF. The CDR3 region has the DNA TGTGCTAGTGGTTCAGGACAGGGGGCTTACAATGAGCAGTTCTTC.

The table lists this clonotype with a few counts. The chain uses TRBV20-1 and TRBJ2-3; D remains unclear. The length of the CDR3 is 14 residues. The germline V gene encodes CDR1 DFQATT and CDR2 SNEGSKA (reference sequence). The ends were cut back, 0 bases at V and 5 bases at J, with 12 bases in the middle. In DNA, the CDR3 is TGCAGTGCTAGAGAAATACTTGGGGTAGATACGCAGTATTTT. Encoded protein: CSAREILGVDTQYF.

This clonotype was recorded many times. V usage is TRBV6-2 or TRBV6-3 and J usage is TRBJ1-1, with a weak D call TRBD1 (6 bases). Between the trimmed V and J ends, which lost 2 bases and 0 bases, there was a span of 7 bases. The CDR3 has 14 residues. Per the germline V gene, CDR1 is MNHEY and CDR2 is SVGEGT. CDR3 loop: CASSYEGVNTEAFF. CDR3 nucleotides: TGTGCCAGCAGTTACGAGGGGGTGAACACTGAAGCTTTCTTT.

The chain employs TRBV6-5 and TRBJ2-2, with D unclear. The CDR3 runs to 15 residues. The germline V and J ends were trimmed by 3 bases and 4 bases, with 12 bases remaining between them. Germline CDR1 is MNHEY and CDR2 is SVGAGI. The CDR3 spells CASSYTRQLTGELFF. The CDR3 nucleotides are TGTGCCAGCAGTTATACTCGCCAACTCACCGGGGAGCTGTTTTTT.

This clonotype occurred a few times. The chain joins TRBV15 to TRBJ1-1; 9 bases are shared with TRBD1. Unmatched junction bases numbered 10, after V lost 5 bases and J lost 0 bases. The length of the CDR3 is 17 residues. Germline V gives CDR1 LNHNV, CDR2 YYDKDF (reference sequence). CDR3 residues: CATSADGQGIMNTEAFF. The CDR3 DNA sequence: TGTGCCACCAGCGCAGATGGACAGGGGATAATGAACACTGAAGCTTTCTTT.

This clonotype showed up many times. The J gene is TRBJ1-6, the V gene TRBV5-5, with 8 bases fitting TRBD1. J gave up 6 bases and V 1 base, and 0 bases lay outside the gene matches. There are 14 residues in the CDR3. Germline CDR1 is SGHKS and CDR2 is YYEKEE (reference sequence). CDR3 nucleotide sequence: TGTGCCAGCAGCTTGACAGGGGGTAATTCACCCCTCCACTTT. It encodes CASSLTGGNSPLHF.

This clonotype appeared a few times. The CDR3 DNA is TGTGCCAGCAGCTTGGTCGCAGGGGGCCTGGTAGTGAACACTGAAGCTTTCTTT. As protein: CASSLVAGGLVVNTEAFF. V gene TRBV5-5 combines with J gene TRBJ1-1; 8 positions match TRBD1. V trimming: 0 bases; J trimming: 0 bases; junction bases outside the gene matches: 10. Per the germline V gene, CDR1 is SGHKS and CDR2 is YYEKEE (reference sequence). The CDR3 runs 18 residues.

The rearrangement links TRBV7-2 to TRBJ1-2; no definite D call. The V end was cut by 1 base, the J end by 7 bases, with 10 bases between. Germline loops: CDR1 SGHTA, CDR2 FQGNSA. This CDR3 spans 13 amino acids. The CDR3 coding sequence is TGTGCCAGCAGCTTAGGTCGGGAAGGTGGCTACACCTTC. As protein: CASSLGREGGYTF.

V usage is TRBV6-2 or TRBV6-3 and J usage is TRBJ2-7; TRBD2 aligns across 13 bases. This CDR3 region has 17 residues. Trimming at V came to 5 bases and at J to 3 bases, leaving 10 bases not matched to a gene. The V gene's germline CDR1 is MNHEY and CDR2 SVGEGT. The CDR3 DNA reads TGTGCCAGCAGTCCCGGACTAGCGGGGGCCCTCCGCTACGAGCAGTACGTC. This gives the protein CASSPGLAGALRYEQYV.

This chain joins TRBV10-1 and TRBJ2-2; TRBD1 is a possible D gene (6 bases). This CDR3 region has 15 residues. Germline V lookup: CDR1 WNHNN, CDR2 SYGVQD (reference sequence). With 6 bases removed from V and 4 bases from J, the gap between germline ends came to 15 bases. The DNA for the CDR3 is TGCGCCAGCAGCGACAGCCTCAGGGGCACCGGGGAGCTGTTTTTT. Protein sequence: CASSDSLRGTGELFF.

This chain joins TRBV25-1 and TRBJ1-6; D might be TRBD1 (5 bases). This CDR3 is 13 amino acids long. In germline, CDR1 is MGHDK, CDR2 SYGVNS. With 6 bases removed from V and 5 bases from J, the gap between germline ends came to 8 bases. CDR3 sequence reads: CASRGVNNSPLHF. DNA of the CDR3: TGTGCCAGCAGGGGGGTAAATAATTCACCCCTCCACTTT.

The chain uses TRBV5-1 and TRBJ2-7; the match to TRBD2 covers 10 bases. Looked up from germline, CDR1 is SGHRS and CDR2 is YFSETQ. J lost 4 bases, V lost 0 bases, and 13 bases had no gene match. The CDR3 consists of 18 residues. The CDR3 sequence is CASSLEVVVAGGSYEQYF. In DNA form, the CDR3 reads TGCGCCAGCAGCTTGGAGGTCGTGGTAGCGGGAGGTTCTTACGAGCAGTACTTC.

The chain recombines TRBV11-1 with TRBJ2-1; D is tentatively TRBD1 or TRBD2 (5 bases each). The germline V gene has CDR1 SGHAT and CDR2 FQDESV (reference sequence). CDR3 length: 19 amino acids. The V end lost 2 bases, the J end lost 0 bases, and 20 bases lay between the germline ends. The CDR3 sequence: CASSLQLLGTASSYNEQFF. In nucleotides, the CDR3 is TGTGCCAGCAGCTTACAATTACTCGGGACCGCTAGCTCCTACAATGAGCAGTTCTTC.

This clonotype was observed once. This chain uses TRBV7-3 with TRBJ2-1; 8 nucleotides match TRBD2. This CDR3 region has 16 residues. V shed 5 bases, J shed 3 bases, and the junction held 9 bases outside the gene matches. Germline lookup yields CDR1 SGHTA and CDR2 FQGTGA. The CDR3 region is CASSPQAGDIYNEQFF. CDR3 DNA: TGTGCCAGCAGCCCACAAGCGGGAGATATCTACAATGAGCAGTTCTTC.

This clonotype was seen more than once but under ten times. In DNA, the CDR3 is TGTGCCTCCACGATAGCGGGGACAGATACGCAGTATTTT. It yields the protein CASTIAGTDTQYF. The chain links TRBV7-2 to TRBJ2-3, with 8 bases aligning to TRBD2. CDR3 size: 13 residues. Germline-derived CDR1 and CDR2 are SGHTA and FQGNSA. V was clipped by 11 bases and J by 3 bases; unmatched bases: 7.

The table lists this clonotype with many counts. The V gene is TRBV20-1, the J gene TRBJ2-3, with D maybe TRBD2 (5 bases). The CDR3 totals 14 residues. CDR1 and CDR2 (germline): DFQATT, SNEGSKA (reference sequence). V was cut by 2 bases and J by 2 bases, with 11 bases left in between. CDR3: CSARTAAPTDTQYF. The CDR3 coding sequence is TGCAGTGCTAGAACAGCGGCTCCCACAGATACGCAGTATTTT.

The chain employs TRBV11-3 and TRBJ2-2; a possible D gene is TRBD1 (6 bases). The CDR3 is 15 amino acids. CDR1 and CDR2 (germline): SGHNT, YENEEA. V gave up 5 bases and J gave up 6 bases, with 16 bases separating them. The CDR3 DNA sequence: TGTGCCAGCAGCCGTTCACAGGGAGACGCCGGGGAGCTGTTTTTT. It specifies CASSRSQGDAGELFF. Based on the CDR3 plus reference TRBV11-3 and TRBJ2-2, the full variable domain is EAGVVQSPRYKIIEKKQPVAFWCNPISGHNTLYWYLQNLGQGPELLIRYENEEAVDDSQLPKDRFSAERLKGVDSTLKIQPAELGDSAVYLCASSRSQGDAGELFFGEGSRLTVL.